A single sample is the source of the 19 T cell receptor beta chains below, sequenced in a study of monozygotic twins with inflammatory bowel disease. Reanalyzing the 5' RACE reads, TCRdb keeps one entry per CDR3 protein, without DNA. This table holds over 150,000 distinct CDR3 sequences. Sequencing was carried out using blood. The receptors stem from a human donor with ulcerative colitis or Crohn's disease, or a healthy co-twin of an affected twin (not recorded which).

The V call is TRBV18, the J call TRBJ1-5. The CDR3 is 13 residues long. Per the germline V gene, CDR1 is KGHSH and CDR2 is LQKENI. This CDR3 reads CASSGQYNQPQHF.

V gene TRBV15 combines with J gene TRBJ2-5; TCRdb returns TRBD1, unconfirmable since there is no DNA. Germline V gene data show CDR1 as LNHNV and CDR2 as YYDKDF (reference sequence). The CDR3 is 13 amino acids. CDR3 loop: CATSNRQGSTQYF.

This CDR3 is CSAGLQEGYTF. This chain uses TRBV29-1 with TRBJ1-2; there is no DNA to check the TCRdb D call of TRBD1. The germline V gene encodes CDR1 SQVTM and CDR2 ANQGSEA. This CDR3 has 11 residues.

The chain couples TRBV7-2 to TRBJ2-7; with no DNA, the TCRdb D assignment of TRBD1 cannot be verified. The CDR3 loop spans 16 amino acids. Germline CDR1 is SGHTA and CDR2 is FQGNSA. The CDR3 here is CASSLISDQPPYEQYF.

This chain joins TRBV20-1 and TRBJ1-2; TCRdb picks TRBD1, but there is no DNA to check that call. CDR3 length equals 12 residues. Per the germline V gene, CDR1 is DFQATT and CDR2 is SNEGSKA (reference sequence). The CDR3 spells CSASMDRAGYTF.

The chain has TRBV5-1 and TRBJ2-1; TCRdb selects TRBD2, and the lack of DNA leaves this call unchecked. The CDR3 runs 16 residues. Germline-derived CDR1 and CDR2 are SGHRS and YFSETQ. The CDR3: CASSLTLAGVANEQFF.

V gene TRBV5-4 combines with J gene TRBJ1-1. Looked up from germline, CDR1 is SGHNT and CDR2 is YYREEE (reference sequence). This CDR3 spans 14 amino acids. The CDR3 sequence: CASSLRSRLTEAFF.

The chain has TRBV9 and TRBJ2-1; TCRdb lists TRBD1, though no DNA is available to test this call. The CDR3 contains 14 residues. The germline CDR1 and CDR2 sequences are SGDLS and YYNGEE. CDR3 amino acids: CASSPGPANNEQFF.

The chain uses TRBV4-3 and TRBJ2-1. Germline loops: CDR1 LGHNA, CDR2 YSLEER. The CDR3 totals 16 residues. This chain's CDR3 is CASIAKSRSSYNEQFF.

The J gene is TRBJ2-7, the V gene TRBV6-5; TCRdb returns TRBD1, unconfirmable since there is no DNA. The CDR3 loop spans 16 amino acids. From germline, CDR1 is MNHEY and CDR2 SVGAGI. Here the CDR3 reads CASSSPGTVRSYEQYF.

The chain uses TRBV20-1 and TRBJ1-3. The CDR3 extends over 14 amino acids. Germline CDR1 and CDR2: DFQATT and SNEGSKA (reference sequence). CDR3 region: CSAAKSDSGNTIYF.

CDR3 sequence: CATSDSRDTEVGWTQYF. This chain links TRBV24-1 with TRBJ2-5. Per germline, CDR1 KGHDR and CDR2 SFDVKD. The CDR3 has 17 residues.

This chain uses TRBV7-8 with TRBJ2-7; TCRdb proposes TRBD1, but this gene call is untestable without DNA. Per germline, CDR1 SGHVS and CDR2 FQNEAQ. This CDR3 region has 12 residues. The CDR3 region is CASSSTGYELYF.

The V call is TRBV5-4, the J call TRBJ2-3; the TCRdb D gene call, TRBD1, has no DNA to confirm it. Germline V gene data show CDR1 as SGHNT and CDR2 as YYREEE (reference sequence). This CDR3 is built from 13 residues. The CDR3 here is CASSSMTGDTQYF.

The CDR3: CASSLWTGYEQYF. The chain is built from TRBV28 and TRBJ2-7; the TCRdb call, TRBD1, lacks DNA for checking. The CDR3 is 13 amino acids. Germline-derived CDR1 and CDR2 are MDHEN and SYDVKM.

This chain connects TRBV20-1 to TRBJ2-7. This CDR3 is built from 12 residues. Germline V CDR1 and CDR2: DFQATT, SNEGSKA (reference sequence). This chain's CDR3 is CSARVPTYEQYF.

J is TRBJ2-7 and V is TRBV5-4; no DNA is available, so the TRBD1 call from TCRdb remains unchecked. This CDR3 region has 14 residues. CDR1 and CDR2 from the germline V gene are SGHNT and YYREEE (reference sequence). CDR3 sequence reads: CASSPGQEIYEQYF.

The chain combines TRBV18 with TRBJ2-1. The germline CDR1 and CDR2 sequences are KGHSH and LQKENI. The CDR3 runs to 16 residues. The CDR3 spells CASSPRNRSSYNEQFF.

The chain's CDR3 is CSARGRDNYGYTF. V and J are TRBV20-1 and TRBJ1-2; the D call of TRBD1 rests on TCRdb alone, since no DNA is present to check it. CDR1 is DFQATT, CDR2 SNEGSKA, per germline (reference sequence). The CDR3 spans 13 residues.